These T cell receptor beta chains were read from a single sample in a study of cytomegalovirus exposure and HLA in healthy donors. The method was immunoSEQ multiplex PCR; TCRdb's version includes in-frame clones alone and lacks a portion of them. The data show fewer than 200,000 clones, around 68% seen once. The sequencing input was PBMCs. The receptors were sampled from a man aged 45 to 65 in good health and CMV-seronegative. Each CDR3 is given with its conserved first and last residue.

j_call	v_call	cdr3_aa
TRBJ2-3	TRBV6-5	CASSSPSGGFADTQYF
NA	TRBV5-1	CASSLATGIAYEQYF
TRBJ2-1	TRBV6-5	CASRLPSGGNEQFF
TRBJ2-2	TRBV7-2	CASSWTSGGYTGELFF
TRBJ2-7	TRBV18	CASSPPGRGEQYF
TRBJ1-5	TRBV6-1	CASMIEGVGNQPQHF
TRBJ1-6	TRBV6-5	CASSYALGQRNSPLHF
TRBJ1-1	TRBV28	CASRGADDRGNTEAFF
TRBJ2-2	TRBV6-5	CANVDRGTNTGELFF
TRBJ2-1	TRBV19	CASSPRTRSSYNEQFF
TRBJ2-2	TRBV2	CASSEPLWGANTGELFF
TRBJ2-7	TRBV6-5	CASSYSGQAIYEQYF
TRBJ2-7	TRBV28	CASSLPLTGGGRQYF
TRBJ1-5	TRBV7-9	CASSSGGEIGQPQHF
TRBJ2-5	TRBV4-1	CASSQDPGGMGETQYF
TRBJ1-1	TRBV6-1	CASSPGGYMNTEAFF
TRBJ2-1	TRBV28	CASRPTGTSSYNEQFF
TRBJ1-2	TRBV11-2	CASSLDQDRGYGYTF
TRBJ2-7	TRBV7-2	CASSLQADSSYEQYF
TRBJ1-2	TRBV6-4	CASSDSGTGAMDGYTF
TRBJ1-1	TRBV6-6	CASSYSGGDTEAFF
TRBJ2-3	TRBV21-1	CASSLTGTGKTDTQYF
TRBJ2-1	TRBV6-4	CASSDLAGDYNEQFF
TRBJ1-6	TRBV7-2	CASSLGSGQANSPLHF
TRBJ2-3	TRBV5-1	CASSSFGTGSSDTQYF
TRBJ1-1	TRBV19	CASSISQVQNTEAFF
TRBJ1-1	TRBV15	CATSRETRNTEAFF
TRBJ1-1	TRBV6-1	CASRGSTGRTEAFF